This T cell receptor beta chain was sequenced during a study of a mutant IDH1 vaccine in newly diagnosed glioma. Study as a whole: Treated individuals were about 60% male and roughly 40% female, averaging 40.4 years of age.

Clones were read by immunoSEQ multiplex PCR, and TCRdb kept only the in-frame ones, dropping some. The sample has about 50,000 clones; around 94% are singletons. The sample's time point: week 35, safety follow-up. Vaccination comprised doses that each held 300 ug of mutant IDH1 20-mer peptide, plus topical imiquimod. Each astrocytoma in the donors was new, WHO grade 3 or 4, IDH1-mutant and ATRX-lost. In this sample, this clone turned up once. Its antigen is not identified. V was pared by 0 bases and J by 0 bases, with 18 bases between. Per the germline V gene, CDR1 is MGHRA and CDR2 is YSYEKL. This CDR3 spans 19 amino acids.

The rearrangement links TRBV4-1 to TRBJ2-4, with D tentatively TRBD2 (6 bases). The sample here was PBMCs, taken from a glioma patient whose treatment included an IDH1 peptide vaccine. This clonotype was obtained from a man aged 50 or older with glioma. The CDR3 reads CASSQDGGRGSGAKNIQYF. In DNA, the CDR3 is TGCGCCAGCAGCCAAGACGGGGGACGAGGGAGTGGAGCCAAAAACATTCAGTACTTC.